This T cell receptor beta chain was recorded in a study of Graves' ophthalmopathy and Graves' hyperthyroidism. PBMCs originated in about 9.8 ml of fresh peripheral blood. This clonotype was found a few times. The CDR3 has 17 amino acids. From germline, CDR1 is DFQATT and CDR2 SNEGSKA (reference sequence). Unmatched junction bases numbered 19, after V lost 8 bases and J lost 5 bases. Amplification of the TCR beta CDR3 regions used RNA transcripts (as template). HTBI-primed first-round RT-PCR preceded second-round multiplex PCR. TCRdb processed the multiplex PCR reads anew with MiXCR; each CDR3 protein has one entry. The sample holds 200,000 to 250,000 distinct CDR3 sequences, under 25% seen once.

This TCR came from a woman aged 50 to 60 with Graves' ophthalmopathy. Sequences were obtained from peripheral blood. The chain is built from TRBV20-1 and TRBJ2-5; TRBD2 agrees at 11 bases. The CDR3 DNA is TGCAGTTCCCGCCGGACTAGCGGGTATCAAATGGGGGAGACCCAGTACTTC. Its translation is CSSRRTSGYQMGETQYF.